This TCR beta chain was obtained from a study of molecular identifiers for immune sequencing clone quantification. Overall study: For replicates, RNA isolated from 20,000 or 100,000 naive CD8 cells was divided into five portions, of which four were sequenced.

The germline gives CDR1 MNHNS, CDR2 SASEGT. The CDR3 extends over 13 amino acids. The V gene lost 7 bases and the J gene lost 4 bases, with 13 bases spanning the gap. This clonotype was counted a few times. As yet, its antigen is unknown. Researchers sorted naive CD8 T cells as cells that were CD8+CD4-CCR7+CD45RA+. General study points: Among 800,000 to 1,000,000 naive cells, spiked Jurkat TCR RNA from a single cell was reportedly detectable. Whereas clones above 20 RNA copies held under 1% of naive-cell molecules, they held over 97% of effector molecules.

TCRdb reanalysed the PCR reads using MiXCR and keeps one entry per CDR3 protein. The repertoire includes fewer than 350,000 distinct CDR3 sequences, over 20% of them detected once, and approximately 0.83% sits in the top ten. This clonotype originated in a human donor in good health. Some libraries in this study had Jurkat cell RNA spiked in. This rearrangement joins TRBV6-1 to TRBJ1-1; D gene unclear. Material: naive CD8+ T cells from blood, with Jurkat cell RNA spiked in. As for subset: FACS-sorted CD8+CD4-CCR7+CD45RA+ naive T cells. CDR3 nucleotides: TGTGCCAGCACCGACGTGTGGGGCACTGAAGCTTTCTTT. Translation: CASTDVWGTEAFF.